This TCR beta chain was identified during a study of identifying expanded T cells in peripheral blood. Findings of the study overall: Approximately 1.1 clones differed between technical replicates, versus about 17 and 20 over time. Roughly two-week clone count variance significantly increased as total template count grew.

The ends were cut back, 9 bases at V and 1 base at J, with 15 bases in the middle. The germline gives CDR1 ENHRY, CDR2 SYGVKD. CDR3 length: 14 amino acids. Sequenced by immunoSEQ multiplex PCR; TCRdb stores in-frame clones only, minus some. The data hold around 47,000 clones, with 65% to 90% observed a single time. During the collection period, no donor immune events like infections were recorded. This clone was observed once. Its antigen remains unknown. Sequenced sample: blood. The receptor was derived from a person aged 18-69 years in good health. The V and J genes are TRBV10-3 and TRBJ1-2; D may be TRBD1 (5 bases). CDR3 sequence (DNA): TGTGCCATTCGGCAGGGAATCCTTAACTATGGCTACACCTTC. Translation gives CAIRQGILNYGYTF.